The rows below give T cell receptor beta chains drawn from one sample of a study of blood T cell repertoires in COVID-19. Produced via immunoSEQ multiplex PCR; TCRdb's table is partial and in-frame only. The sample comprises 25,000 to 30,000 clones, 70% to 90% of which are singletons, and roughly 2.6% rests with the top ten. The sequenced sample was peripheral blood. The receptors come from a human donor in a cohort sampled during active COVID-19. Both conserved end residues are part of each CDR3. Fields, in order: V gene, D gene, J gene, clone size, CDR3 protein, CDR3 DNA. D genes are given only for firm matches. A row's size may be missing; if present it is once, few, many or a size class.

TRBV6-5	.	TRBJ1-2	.	CASSYSVGTNYGYTF	TGTGCCAGCAGTTACTCTGTCGGTACTAACTATGGCTACACCTTC
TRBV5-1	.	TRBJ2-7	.	CASSLVGGVPYEQYF	TGCGCCAGCAGCTTGGTGGGGGGTGTTCCCTACGAGCAGTACTTC
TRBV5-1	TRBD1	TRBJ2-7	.	CASQPTLGTDYEQYF	TGCGCCAGCCAACCCACTCTCGGGACAGACTACGAGCAGTACTTC
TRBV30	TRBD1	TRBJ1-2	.	CALSRDRARGPGYTF	TGTGCCTTGTCCCGGGACAGGGCTAGGGGGCCCGGCTACACCTTC
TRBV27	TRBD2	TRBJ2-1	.	CASSLSLGEGSYNEQFF	TGTGCCAGCAGTTTATCCCTCGGGGAGGGATCCTACAATGAGCAGTTCTTC
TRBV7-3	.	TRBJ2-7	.	CASSPGESPDEQYF	TGTGCCAGCAGCCCGGGGGAGAGCCCTGACGAGCAGTACTTC
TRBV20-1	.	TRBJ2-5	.	CSASIRGIETQYF	TGCAGTGCTAGTATAAGGGGGATAGAGACCCAGTACTTC
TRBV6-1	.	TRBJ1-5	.	CASSGSQTGVNQPQHF	TGTGCCAGCAGTGGGAGCCAAACCGGGGTTAATCAGCCCCAGCATTTT
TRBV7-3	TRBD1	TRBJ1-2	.	CASSLTGWDRDGYTF	TGTGCCAGCAGCTTAACTGGGTGGGACAGGGACGGCTACACCTTC
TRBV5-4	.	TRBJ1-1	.	CASSLLTGMNTEAFF	TGTGCCAGCAGCCTCCTGACAGGAATGAACACTGAAGCTTTCTTT
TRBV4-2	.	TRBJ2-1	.	CASSHPRLVNEQFF	TGTGCCAGCAGCCACCCGAGACTAGTTAATGAGCAGTTCTTC
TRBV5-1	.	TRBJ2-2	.	CASSLGQMNTGELFF	TGCGCCAGCAGCTTAGGACAGATGAACACCGGGGAGCTGTTTTTT
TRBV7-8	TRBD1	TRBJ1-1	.	CASIGGPEAFF	TGTGCCAGCATAGGGGGCCCTGAAGCTTTCTTT
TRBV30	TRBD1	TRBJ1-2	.	CAWSLVGQGDYGYTF	TGTGCCTGGAGTCTCGTTGGACAGGGAGACTATGGCTACACCTTC
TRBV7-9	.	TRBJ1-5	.	CASSPDTMIDQPQHF	TGTGCCAGCAGCCCCGACACGATGATTGATCAGCCCCAGCATTTT
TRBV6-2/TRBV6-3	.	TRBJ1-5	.	CASSLTGSNNQPQHF	TGTGCCAGCAGCCTAACAGGGTCTAACAATCAGCCCCAGCATTTT
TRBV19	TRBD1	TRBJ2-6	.	CASSIAVGTGSSGANVLTF	TGTGCCAGTAGTATAGCTGTTGGGACAGGCTCCTCTGGGGCCAACGTCCTGACTTTC
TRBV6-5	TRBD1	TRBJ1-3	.	CASRRTGVLGNTIYF	TGTGCCAGCAGGAGGACAGGGGTGTTAGGAAACACCATATATTTT
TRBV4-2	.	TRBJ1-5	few	CASSQEGGQSYQPQHF	TGTGCCAGCAGCCAAGAAGGCGGGCAGAGTTATCAGCCCCAGCATTTT
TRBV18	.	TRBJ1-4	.	CASSRGSNEKLFF	TGTGCCAGCTCACGTGGCTCAAATGAAAAACTGTTTTTT
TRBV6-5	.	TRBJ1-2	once	CASTRGYTAYGYTF	TGTGCCAGCACCAGGGGATATACTGCTTATGGCTACACCTTC
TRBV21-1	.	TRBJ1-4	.	CASSKGAPNEKLFF	TGTGCCAGCAGCAAGGGGGCGCCTAATGAAAAACTGTTTTTT
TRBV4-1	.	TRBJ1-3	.	CASSPQIARAGNTIYF	TGCGCCAGCAGCCCTCAGATCGCCAGGGCTGGAAACACCATATATTTT
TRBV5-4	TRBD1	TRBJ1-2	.	CASRNMTGPYGYTF	TGTGCCAGCAGAAATATGACAGGGCCCTATGGCTACACCTTC
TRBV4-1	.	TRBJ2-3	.	CASSHLLGTDTQYF	TGCGCCAGCAGCCACTTACTAGGTACAGATACGCAGTATTTT
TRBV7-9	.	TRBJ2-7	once	CASSVTQKGDYEQYF	TGTGCCAGCAGCGTTACTCAAAAGGGGGACTACGAGCAGTACTTC
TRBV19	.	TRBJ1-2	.	CASSKGNPGSTIGYTF	TGTGCCAGTAGTAAGGGGAACCCGGGCTCAACCATTGGCTACACCTTC
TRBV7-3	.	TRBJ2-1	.	CASSLQQGPNEQFF	TGTGCCAGCAGCTTACAACAGGGACCCAATGAGCAGTTCTTC
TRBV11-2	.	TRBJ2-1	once	CASSFGPTDEQFF	TGTGCCAGCAGCTTTGGGCCTACTGATGAGCAGTTCTTC
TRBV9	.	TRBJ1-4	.	CASSVGGPNEKLFF	TGTGCCAGCAGCGTAGGGGGGCCTAACGAAAAACTGTTTTTT
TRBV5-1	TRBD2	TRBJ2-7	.	CASSLDGSPGGEQYF	TGCGCCAGCAGCTTGGACGGATCCCCGGGGGGAGAGCAGTACTTC
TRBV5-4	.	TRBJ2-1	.	CASSLAGVVVNEQFF	TGTGCCAGCAGCTTGGCCGGAGTAGTGGTCAATGAGCAGTTCTTC
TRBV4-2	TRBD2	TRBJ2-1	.	CASSRPSGGAIYNEQFF	TGTGCCAGCAGCCGACCGAGCGGGGGGGCCATCTACAATGAGCAGTTCTTC
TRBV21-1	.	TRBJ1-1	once	CASSKKAGQGAGTEAFF	TGTGCCAGCAGCAAAAAGGCGGGACAGGGGGCAGGGACTGAAGCTTTCTTT
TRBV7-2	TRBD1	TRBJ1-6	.	CASSLFGTGNSPLHF	TGTGCCAGCAGCTTATTTGGGACAGGGAATTCACCCCTCCACTTT
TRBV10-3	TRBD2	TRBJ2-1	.	CAISDTSGVNNEQFF	TGTGCCATCAGTGACACTAGCGGGGTAAACAATGAGCAGTTCTTC
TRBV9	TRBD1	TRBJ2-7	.	CASTPGTELSYEQYF	TGTGCCAGCACCCCAGGGACAGAACTCTCCTACGAGCAGTACTTC
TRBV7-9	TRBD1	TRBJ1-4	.	CASSLGEGTVTEKLFF	TGTGCCAGCAGCTTAGGGGAAGGGACAGTGACTGAAAAACTGTTTTTT
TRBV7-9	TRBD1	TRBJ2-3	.	CASSLGQSGIVGTDTQYF	TGTGCCAGCAGCTTGGGACAGTCGGGGATCGTGGGCACAGATACGCAGTATTTT
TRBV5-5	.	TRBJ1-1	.	CASSLAGDTEAFF	TGTGCCAGCAGCTTGGCAGGTGACACTGAAGCTTTCTTT
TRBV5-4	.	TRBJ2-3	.	CASSSGGWGVDTQYF	TGTGCCAGCAGCTCCGGAGGATGGGGAGTGGATACGCAGTATTTT
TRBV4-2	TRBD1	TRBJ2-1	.	CASSLPGQPQFF	TGTGCCAGCAGCCTACCGGGACAGCCTCAGTTCTTC
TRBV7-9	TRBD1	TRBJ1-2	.	CASSSTGTAAYGYTF	TGTGCCAGCAGCTCCACCGGGACAGCAGCATACGGCTACACCTTC